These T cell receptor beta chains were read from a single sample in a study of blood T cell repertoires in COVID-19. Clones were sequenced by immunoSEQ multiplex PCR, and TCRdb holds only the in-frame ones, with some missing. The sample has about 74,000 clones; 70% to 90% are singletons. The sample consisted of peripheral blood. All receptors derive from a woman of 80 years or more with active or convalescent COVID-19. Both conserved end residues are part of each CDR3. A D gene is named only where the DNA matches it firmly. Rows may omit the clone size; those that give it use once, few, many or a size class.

CDR3aa: CASSPQTGSFNEQFF; CDR3nt: TGTGCCAGCAGCCCCCAGACAGGTTCCTTCAATGAGCAGTTCTTC; v_gene: TRBV7-2; d_gene: -; j_gene: TRBJ2-1; abundance: -
CDR3aa: CASSEWTGPRQKSPLHF; CDR3nt: TGCGCCAGCAGTGAGTGGACCGGCCCGAGACAGAAATCACCCCTCCACTTT; v_gene: TRBV10-2; d_gene: -; j_gene: TRBJ1-6; abundance: -
CDR3aa: CASSLDRVGGGYTF; CDR3nt: TGTGCCAGCAGCCTGGACAGGGTTGGGGGTGGCTACACCTTC; v_gene: TRBV7-8; d_gene: TRBD1; j_gene: TRBJ1-2; abundance: few
CDR3aa: CASSERPSGGYTF; CDR3nt: TGTGCCAGCAGTGAACGACCATCGGGTGGCTACACCTTC; v_gene: TRBV2; d_gene: -; j_gene: TRBJ1-2; abundance: -
CDR3aa: CASTLKTGPNTEAFF; CDR3nt: TGTGCCAGCACCCTCAAGACAGGGCCGAACACTGAAGCTTTCTTT; v_gene: TRBV6-5; d_gene: TRBD1; j_gene: TRBJ1-1; abundance: -
CDR3aa: CASRTASYEQYF; CDR3nt: TGTGCCAGCAGGACAGCCTCCTACGAGCAGTACTTC; v_gene: TRBV6-1; d_gene: -; j_gene: TRBJ2-7; abundance: -
CDR3aa: CSSGGGLSSPLHF; CDR3nt: TGCAGCTCCGGAGGGGGCTTATCTTCACCCCTCCACTTT; v_gene: TRBV29-1; d_gene: TRBD1; j_gene: TRBJ1-6; abundance: -
CDR3aa: CASSRAGLNTEAFF; CDR3nt: TGTGCCAGCAGCCGGGCAGGGCTGAACACTGAAGCTTTCTTT; v_gene: TRBV3-1/TRBV3-2; d_gene: -; j_gene: TRBJ1-1; abundance: -
CDR3aa: CASSYVVGTGANEQFF; CDR3nt: TGTGCCAGCAGTTACGTCGTGGGGACAGGGGCCAATGAGCAGTTCTTC; v_gene: TRBV6-6; d_gene: TRBD1; j_gene: TRBJ2-1; abundance: -
CDR3aa: CASSPLGGSHNEQFF; CDR3nt: TGTGCCAGTTCCCCCCTAGGCGGGTCACACAATGAGCAGTTCTTC; v_gene: TRBV6-5; d_gene: -; j_gene: TRBJ2-1; abundance: -
CDR3aa: CASSLGAQSSEQFF; CDR3nt: TGCGCCAGCAGCCTAGGGGCGCAGTCTAGTGAGCAGTTCTTC; v_gene: TRBV4-3; d_gene: -; j_gene: TRBJ2-1; abundance: -
CDR3aa: CASSLERGRTQYF; CDR3nt: TGTGCCAGCAGCTTAGAGCGGGGGAGGACCCAGTACTTC; v_gene: TRBV7-2; d_gene: TRBD2; j_gene: TRBJ2-5; abundance: once
CDR3aa: CASSSRDRGAYEQYF; CDR3nt: TGTGCCAGCAGCTCCAGGGACAGGGGAGCCTACGAGCAGTACTTC; v_gene: TRBV11-2; d_gene: TRBD1; j_gene: TRBJ2-7; abundance: -
CDR3aa: CASSLYISFYEQYF; CDR3nt: TGTGCCAGCAGTTTATATATTAGCTTCTACGAGCAGTACTTC; v_gene: TRBV27; d_gene: -; j_gene: TRBJ2-7; abundance: -
CDR3aa: CASSAQRRANTGELFF; CDR3nt: TGTGCCAGCAGTGCTCAGAGGCGGGCGAACACCGGGGAGCTGTTTTTT; v_gene: TRBV25-1; d_gene: -; j_gene: TRBJ2-2; abundance: -